This TCR beta chain came from a study of metastatic and nonmetastatic thyroid tumors. Overall study context: Repertoires were compared across blood and tumor or nodule tissue from malignant and benign thyroid patients. Notes on the study in general: A significant increase in TCR beta diversity was reportedly seen in malignant thyroid tumors relative to benign nodules, in blood and tumor.

In the original analysis: Built for papillary thyroid cancer, a distant-metastasis classifier drew on CDR3 differences across clinicopathological groups. Using MiXCR, TCRdb reanalyzed the PCR reads. V and J calls and clone size were set by TCRdb, not the authors. The repertoire includes approximately 9,900 clones, 9.5% to 13% of them detected once, and 7.6% sits in the top ten. Among the patients, none had received any treatment before thyroid surgery. CDR1 and CDR2 from the germline V gene are LNHDA and SQIVND (reference sequence). This CDR3 is built from 13 residues. Losses at the gene ends were 6 bases for V and 4 bases for J; bases not matched to a gene: 5. In its sample, this clone is medium-sized (0.01 to 0.1%). Its antigen is not identified.

The rearrangement links TRBV19 to TRBJ2-7; 8 bases match TRBD1. This sequence was found in a female donor with papillary thyroid cancer or a benign thyroid nodule (not recorded which). Some clones in this sample may be carry-over from other donors' samples. The source material was tumor tissue. The CDR3 spells CASRDREGYEQYF. CDR3 in DNA: TGTGCCAGTAGGGACAGGGAAGGGTACGAGCAGTACTTC.